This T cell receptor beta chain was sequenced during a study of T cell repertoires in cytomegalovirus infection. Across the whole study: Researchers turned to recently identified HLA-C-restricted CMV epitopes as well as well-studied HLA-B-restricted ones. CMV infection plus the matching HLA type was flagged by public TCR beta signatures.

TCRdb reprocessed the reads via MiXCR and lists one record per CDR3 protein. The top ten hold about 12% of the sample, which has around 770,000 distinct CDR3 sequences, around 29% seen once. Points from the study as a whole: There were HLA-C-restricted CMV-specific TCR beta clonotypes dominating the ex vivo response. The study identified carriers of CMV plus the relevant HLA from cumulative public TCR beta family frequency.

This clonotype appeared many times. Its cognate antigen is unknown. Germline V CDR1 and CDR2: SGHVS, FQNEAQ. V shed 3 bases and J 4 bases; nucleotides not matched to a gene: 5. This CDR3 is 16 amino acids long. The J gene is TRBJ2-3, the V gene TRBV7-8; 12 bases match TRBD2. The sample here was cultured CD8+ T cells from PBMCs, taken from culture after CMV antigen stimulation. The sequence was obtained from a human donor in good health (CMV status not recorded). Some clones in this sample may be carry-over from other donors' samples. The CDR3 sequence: CASSLLAGGRPDTQYF. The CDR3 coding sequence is TGTGCCAGCAGCTTGCTAGCGGGGGGGCGACCAGATACGCAGTATTTT. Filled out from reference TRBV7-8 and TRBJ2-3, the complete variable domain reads GAGVSQSPRYKVAKRGQDVALRCDPISGHVSLFWYQQALGQGPEFLTYFQNEAQLDKSGLPSDRFFAERPEGSVSTLKIQRTQQEDSAVYLCASSLLAGGRPDTQYFGPGTRLTVL.